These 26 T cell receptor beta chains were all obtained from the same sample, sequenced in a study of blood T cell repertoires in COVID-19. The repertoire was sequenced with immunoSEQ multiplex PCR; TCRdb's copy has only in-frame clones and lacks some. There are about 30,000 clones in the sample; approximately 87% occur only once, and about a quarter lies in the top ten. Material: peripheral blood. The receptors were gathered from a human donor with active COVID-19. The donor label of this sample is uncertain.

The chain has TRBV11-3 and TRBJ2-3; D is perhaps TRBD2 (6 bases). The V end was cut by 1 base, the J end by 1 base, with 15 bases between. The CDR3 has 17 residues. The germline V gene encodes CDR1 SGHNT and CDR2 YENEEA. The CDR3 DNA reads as TGTGCCAGCAGCTTAGTCGGCGGGGAGTCGGGCACAGATACGCAGTATTTT. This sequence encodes CASSLVGGESGTDTQYF.

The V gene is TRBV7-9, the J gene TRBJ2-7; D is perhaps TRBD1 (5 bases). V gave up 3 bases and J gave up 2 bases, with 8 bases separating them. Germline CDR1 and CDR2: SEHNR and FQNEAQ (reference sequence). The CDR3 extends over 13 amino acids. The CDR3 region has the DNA TGTGCCAGCAGCTTTGTAGGGGCCTACGAGCAGTACTTC. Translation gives CASSFVGAYEQYF.

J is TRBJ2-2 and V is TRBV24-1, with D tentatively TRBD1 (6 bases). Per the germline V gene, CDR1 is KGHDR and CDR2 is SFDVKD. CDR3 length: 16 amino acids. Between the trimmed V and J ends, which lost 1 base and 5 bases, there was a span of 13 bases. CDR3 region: CATSDFKGDGTGELFF. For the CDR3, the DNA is TGTGCCACCAGTGATTTTAAGGGGGACGGGACCGGGGAGCTGTTTTTT.

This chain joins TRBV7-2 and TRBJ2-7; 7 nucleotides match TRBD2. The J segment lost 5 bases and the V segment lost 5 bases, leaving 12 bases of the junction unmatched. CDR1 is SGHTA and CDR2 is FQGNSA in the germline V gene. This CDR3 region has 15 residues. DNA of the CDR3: TGTGCCAGCAGCAGGGGAGGGTCCTTCCGTGACGAGCAGTACTTC. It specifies CASSRGGSFRDEQYF.

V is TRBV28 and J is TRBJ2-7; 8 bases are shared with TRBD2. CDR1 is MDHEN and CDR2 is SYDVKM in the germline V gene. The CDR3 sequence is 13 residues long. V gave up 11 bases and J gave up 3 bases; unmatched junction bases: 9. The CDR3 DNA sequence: TGTGCCTCCGGGGGGGCGGCATTCTACGAGCAGTACTTC. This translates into CASGGAAFYEQYF. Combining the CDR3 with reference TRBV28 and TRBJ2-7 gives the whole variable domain DVKVTQSSRYLVKRTGEKVFLECVQDMDHENMFWYRQDPGLGLRLIYFSYDVKMKEKGDIPEGYSVSREKKERFSLILESASTNQTSMYLCASGGAAFYEQYFGPGTRLTVT.

CDR3 bases: TGTGCCGGAAGACTAGCGGGGAACACCGGGGAGCTGTTTTTT. Translating it yields CAGRLAGNTGELFF. The gene calls are TRBV5-4 and TRBJ2-2; 10 bases map to TRBD2. V shed 10 bases, J shed 1 base, and the junction held 4 bases outside the gene matches. Germline assignment: CDR1 SGHNT and CDR2 YYREEE (reference sequence). The CDR3 is 14 amino acids.

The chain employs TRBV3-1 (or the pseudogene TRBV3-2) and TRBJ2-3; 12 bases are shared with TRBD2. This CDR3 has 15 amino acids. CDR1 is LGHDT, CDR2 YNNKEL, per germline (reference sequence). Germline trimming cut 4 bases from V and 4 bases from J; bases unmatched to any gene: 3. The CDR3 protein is CASSRSSGGADTQYF. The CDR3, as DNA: TGTGCCAGCAGCCGTTCTAGCGGGGGGGCAGATACGCAGTATTTT.

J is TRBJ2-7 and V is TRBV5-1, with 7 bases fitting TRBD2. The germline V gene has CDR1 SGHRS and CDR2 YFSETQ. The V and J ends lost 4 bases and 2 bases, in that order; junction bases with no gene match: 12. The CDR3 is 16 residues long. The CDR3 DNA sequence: TGCGCCAGCAGCGAGAGAAGCGGGATGAATACCTACGAGCAGTACTTC. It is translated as CASSERSGMNTYEQYF. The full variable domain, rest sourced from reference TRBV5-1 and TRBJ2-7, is KAGVTQTPRYLIKTRGQQVTLSCSPISGHRSVSWYQQTPGQGLQFLFEYFSETQRNKGNFPGRFSGRQFSNSRSEMNVSTLELGDSALYLCASSERSGMNTYEQYFGPGTRLTVT.

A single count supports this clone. Here the CDR3 reads CASKRGANNEQFF. The CDR3 region has the DNA TGTGCCAGCAAAAGGGGCGCTAACAATGAGCAGTTCTTC. The gene calls are TRBV2 and TRBJ2-1; possibly TRBD1 for D (5 bases). Per germline, CDR1 SNHLY and CDR2 FYNNEI. Trimming left V 7 bases short and J 5 bases short, with 12 bases between. The CDR3 consists of 13 residues.

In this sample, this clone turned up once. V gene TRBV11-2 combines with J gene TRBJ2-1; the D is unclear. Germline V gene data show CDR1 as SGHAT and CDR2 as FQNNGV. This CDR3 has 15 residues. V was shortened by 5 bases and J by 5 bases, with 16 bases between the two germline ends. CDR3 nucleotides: TGTGCCAGCAGCATGAAACGTGGGCAAAACAATGAGCAGTTCTTC. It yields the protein CASSMKRGQNNEQFF.

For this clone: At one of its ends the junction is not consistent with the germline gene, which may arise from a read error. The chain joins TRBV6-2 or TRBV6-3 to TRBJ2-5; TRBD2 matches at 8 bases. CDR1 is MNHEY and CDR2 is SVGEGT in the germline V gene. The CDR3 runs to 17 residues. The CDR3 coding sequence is TGTGCCAGCAGTTACTCGTGGGGTAGCGGGGCACAAGAGGCCCAGTACTTC. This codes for CASSYSWGSGAQEAQYF.

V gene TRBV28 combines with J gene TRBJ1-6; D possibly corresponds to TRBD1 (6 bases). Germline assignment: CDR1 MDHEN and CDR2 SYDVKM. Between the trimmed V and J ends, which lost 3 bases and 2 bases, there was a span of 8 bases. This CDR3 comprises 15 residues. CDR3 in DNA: TGTGCCAGCAGTTTCCAGGGGACCTATAATTCACCCCTCCACTTT. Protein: CASSFQGTYNSPLHF.

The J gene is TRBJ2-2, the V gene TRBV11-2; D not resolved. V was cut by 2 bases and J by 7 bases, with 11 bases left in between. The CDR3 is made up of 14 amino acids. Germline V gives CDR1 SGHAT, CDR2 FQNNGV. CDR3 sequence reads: CASSLNVLGGELFF. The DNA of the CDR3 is TGTGCCAGCAGCTTAAATGTTCTAGGCGGGGAGCTGTTTTTT.

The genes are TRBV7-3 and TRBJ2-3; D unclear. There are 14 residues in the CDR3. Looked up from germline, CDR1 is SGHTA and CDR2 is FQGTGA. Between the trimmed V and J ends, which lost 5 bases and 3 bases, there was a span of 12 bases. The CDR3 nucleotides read TGTGCCAGCAGCCTTCTAACGCATACAGATACGCAGTATTTT. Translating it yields CASSLLTHTDTQYF.

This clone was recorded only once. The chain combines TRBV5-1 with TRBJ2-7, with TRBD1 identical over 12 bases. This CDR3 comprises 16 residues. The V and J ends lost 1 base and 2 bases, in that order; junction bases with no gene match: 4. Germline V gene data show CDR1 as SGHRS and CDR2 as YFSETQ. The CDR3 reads CASSLRDRGLPYEQYF. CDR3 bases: TGCGCCAGCAGCTTGCGGGACAGGGGGCTTCCCTACGAGCAGTACTTC.

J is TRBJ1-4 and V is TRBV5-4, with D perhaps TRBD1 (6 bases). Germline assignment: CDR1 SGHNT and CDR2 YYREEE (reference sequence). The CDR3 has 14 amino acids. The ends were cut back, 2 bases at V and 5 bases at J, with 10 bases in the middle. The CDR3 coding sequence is TGTGCCAGCAGCTTTGGAAGGGGGAATGAAAAACTGTTTTTT. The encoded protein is CASSFGRGNEKLFF.

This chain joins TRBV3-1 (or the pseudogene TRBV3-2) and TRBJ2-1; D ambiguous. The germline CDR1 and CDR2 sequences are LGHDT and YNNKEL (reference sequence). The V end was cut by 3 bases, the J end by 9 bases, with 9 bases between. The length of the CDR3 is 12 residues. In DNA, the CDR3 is TGTGCCAGCAGCCACCTCAACTCTGAGCAGTTCTTC. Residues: CASSHLNSEQFF.

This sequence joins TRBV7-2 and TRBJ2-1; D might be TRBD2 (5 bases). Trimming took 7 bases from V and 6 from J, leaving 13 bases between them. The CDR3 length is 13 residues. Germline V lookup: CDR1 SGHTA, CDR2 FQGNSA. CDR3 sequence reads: CASILSGSNEQFF. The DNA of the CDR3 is TGTGCCAGCATCCTAAGCGGAAGCAATGAGCAGTTCTTC.

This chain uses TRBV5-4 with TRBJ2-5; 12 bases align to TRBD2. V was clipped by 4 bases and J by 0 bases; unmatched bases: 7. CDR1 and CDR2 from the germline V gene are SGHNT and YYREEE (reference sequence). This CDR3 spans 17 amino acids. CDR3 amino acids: CASSLGLAGPYQETQYF. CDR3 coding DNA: TGTGCCAGCAGCCTCGGACTAGCGGGGCCGTACCAAGAGACCCAGTACTTC.

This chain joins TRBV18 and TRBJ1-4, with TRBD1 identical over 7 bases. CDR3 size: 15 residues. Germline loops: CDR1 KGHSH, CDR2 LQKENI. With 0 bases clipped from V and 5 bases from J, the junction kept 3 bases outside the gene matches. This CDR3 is CASSPPGTANEKLFF. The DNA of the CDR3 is TGTGCCAGCTCACCACCGGGGACAGCGAATGAAAAACTGTTTTTT. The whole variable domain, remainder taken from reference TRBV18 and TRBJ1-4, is NAGVMQNPRHLVRRRGQEARLRCSPMKGHSHVYWYRQLPEEGLKFMVYLQKENIIDESGMPKERFSAEFPKEGPSILRIQQVVRGDSAAYFCASSPPGTANEKLFFGSGTQLSVL.

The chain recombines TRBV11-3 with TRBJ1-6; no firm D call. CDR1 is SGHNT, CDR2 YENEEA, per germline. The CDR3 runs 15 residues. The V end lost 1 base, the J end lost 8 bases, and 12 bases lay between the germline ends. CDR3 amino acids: CASSLVSVSYSPLHF. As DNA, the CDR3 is TGTGCCAGCAGCTTAGTCTCCGTGTCTTATTCACCCCTCCACTTT.

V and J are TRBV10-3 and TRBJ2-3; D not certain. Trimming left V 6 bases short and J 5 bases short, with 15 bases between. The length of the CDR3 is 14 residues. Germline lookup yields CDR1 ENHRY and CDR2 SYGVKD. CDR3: CAISEEIEVDTQYF. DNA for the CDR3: TGTGCCATCAGCGAGGAAATTGAGGTAGATACGCAGTATTTT.

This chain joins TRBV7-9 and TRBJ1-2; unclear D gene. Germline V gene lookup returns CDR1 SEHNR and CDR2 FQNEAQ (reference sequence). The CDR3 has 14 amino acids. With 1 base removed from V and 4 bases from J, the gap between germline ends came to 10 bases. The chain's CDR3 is CASSLVPRFYGYTF. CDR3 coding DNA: TGTGCCAGCAGCTTAGTCCCCCGGTTCTATGGCTACACCTTC.

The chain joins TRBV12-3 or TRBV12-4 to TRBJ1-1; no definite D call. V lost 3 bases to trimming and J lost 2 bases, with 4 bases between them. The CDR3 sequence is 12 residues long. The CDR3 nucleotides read TGTGCCAGCAGTTTCTTAAACACTGAAGCTTTCTTT. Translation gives CASSFLNTEAFF.

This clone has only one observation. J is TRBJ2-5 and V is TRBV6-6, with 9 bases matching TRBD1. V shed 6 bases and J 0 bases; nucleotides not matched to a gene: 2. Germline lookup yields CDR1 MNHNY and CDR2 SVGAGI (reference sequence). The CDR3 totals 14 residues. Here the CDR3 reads CASRQGANQETQYF. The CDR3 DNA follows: TGTGCCAGCAGACAGGGGGCGAACCAAGAGACCCAGTACTTC.

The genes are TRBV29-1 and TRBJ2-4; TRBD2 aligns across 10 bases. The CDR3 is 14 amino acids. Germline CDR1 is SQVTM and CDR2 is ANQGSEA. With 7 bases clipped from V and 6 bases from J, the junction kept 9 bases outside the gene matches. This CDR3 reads CSAAIAGGGNIQYF. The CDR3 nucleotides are TGCAGCGCCGCGATAGCGGGGGGAGGAAACATTCAGTACTTC.